The rows below give T cell receptor beta chains drawn from one sample of a study of shared clonotypes between healthy human individuals. Clones were sequenced by immunoSEQ multiplex PCR, and TCRdb holds only the in-frame ones, with some missing. The sample has hundreds of thousands of clones, around three quarters seen once; the top ten hold around 1.8%. The sequenced sample was memory CD4+ T cells sorted from blood. Every receptor here comes from a young woman in good health. CDR3s include the opening cysteine and the closing phenylalanine or tryptophan. The D gene is left open where the match is weak. Where a row states a size, it is once, few, many or the class of an expanded clone; other rows omit it.

size	D	V	J	CDR3	DNA
NA	NA	TRBV18	TRBJ1-2	CASSNQDGYTF	TGTGCCAGCTCTAACCAGGATGGCTACACCTTC
once	NA	TRBV28	TRBJ1-1	CASSLSLQGRAEAFF	TGTGCCAGCAGTTTATCCCTACAGGGAAGGGCTGAAGCTTTCTTT
NA	TRBD2	TRBV7-2	TRBJ2-7	CASSLQREHEQYF	TGTGCCAGCAGCTTACAGCGGGAGCACGAGCAGTACTTC
NA	NA	TRBV30	TRBJ2-7	CAWSVKGGSYEQYF	TGTGCCTGGAGTGTAAAGGGTGGCTCCTACGAGCAGTACTTC
few	NA	TRBV20-1	TRBJ2-4	CSASLWNIQYF	TGCAGTGCTAGTTTGTGGAACATTCAGTACTTC
NA	NA	TRBV28	TRBJ1-2	CASSPGPYRGYTF	TGTGCCAGCAGTCCAGGACCCTATAGAGGCTACACCTTC
NA	NA	TRBV23-1	TRBJ1-5	CASSQNSYSNQPQHF	TGCGCCAGCAGTCAAAATTCATATAGCAATCAGCCCCAGCATTTT
NA	NA	TRBV2	TRBJ1-5	CASSEKGLSNQPQHF	TGTGCCAGCAGCGAGAAGGGCTTAAGCAATCAGCCCCAGCATTTT
NA	NA	TRBV29-1	TRBJ2-3	CSVESGDTDTQYF	TGCAGCGTTGAATCGGGAGACACAGATACGCAGTATTTT
once	TRBD2	TRBV10-2	TRBJ2-1	CASMSGTSGRRSYEQFF	TGCGCCAGCATGAGTGGGACTAGCGGGAGGAGGAGTTATGAGCAGTTCTTC
NA	TRBD1	TRBV25-1	TRBJ2-1	CASSGDRTGTGFYNEQFF	TGTGCCAGCAGTGGAGACCGAACCGGGACAGGGTTCTACAATGAGCAGTTCTTC
NA	NA	TRBV18	TRBJ1-1	CASSPRLNTEAFF	TGTGCCAGCTCACCACGATTGAACACTGAAGCTTTCTTT
NA	NA	TRBV25-1	TRBJ1-1	CASSDDSNTEAFF	TGTGCCAGCAGTGACGATTCGAACACTGAAGCTTTCTTT
NA	TRBD2	TRBV11-1	TRBJ2-7	CASSFPTSGRAEQYF	TGTGCCAGCAGCTTCCCGACTAGCGGCCGGGCCGAGCAGTACTTC
NA	TRBD2	TRBV4-1	TRBJ2-1	CASSQGGTSGSWFNEQFF	TGCGCCAGCAGCCAAGGAGGGACTAGCGGGAGCTGGTTCAACGAGCAGTTCTTC
NA	NA	TRBV6-1	TRBJ2-6	CASGAGANVLTF	TGTGCCAGCGGCGCTGGTGCCAACGTCCTGACTTTC
NA	NA	TRBV6-5	TRBJ2-1	CASSYGPQISRVEQFF	TGTGCCAGCAGTTACGGCCCACAAATCTCCCGGGTCGAGCAGTTCTTC
NA	NA	TRBV25-1	TRBJ2-5	CASRARNQETQYF	TGTGCCAGCAGGGCCCGAAACCAAGAGACCCAGTACTTC
NA	NA	TRBV28	TRBJ2-1	CASINTSLNEQFF	TGTGCCAGCATAAACACTAGCCTGAATGAGCAGTTCTTC
NA	TRBD2	TRBV6-5	TRBJ2-1	CATRRYGGSHEQFF	TGTGCGACCAGGCGTTATGGCGGGAGCCATGAGCAGTTCTTC
few	NA	TRBV30	TRBJ1-4	CAWSARPEKLFF	TGTGCCTGGAGTGCCAGGCCCGAAAAACTGTTTTTT
NA	NA	TRBV5-1	TRBJ2-7	CASSLGSGGIDYEQYF	TGCGCCAGCAGCTTGGGGTCTGGCGGGATAGACTACGAGCAGTACTTC
many	NA	TRBV5-1	TRBJ1-5	CASSLEGGQPQHF	TGCGCCAGCAGCTTGGAAGGGGGTCAGCCCCAGCATTTT
NA	NA	TRBV4-1	TRBJ1-5	CASSQAGANQPQHF	TGCGCCAGCAGCCAAGCGGGTGCGAATCAGCCCCAGCATTTT
NA	TRBD1	TRBV9	TRBJ2-7	CASSALGQGGYEQYF	TGTGCCAGCAGCGCCCTGGGACAGGGGGGATACGAGCAGTACTTC
NA	TRBD1	TRBV27	TRBJ2-7	CASSSRGQGRSYEQYF	TGTGCCAGCAGTTCCCGAGGACAGGGCCGGAGCTACGAGCAGTACTTC
NA	NA	TRBV5-6	TRBJ2-5	CASSPGPAQETQYF	TGTGCCAGCAGCCCCGGACCAGCACAAGAGACCCAGTACTTC
NA	NA	TRBV19	TRBJ2-1	CASSIGAGSYNEQFF	TGTGCCAGTAGTATAGGGGCAGGTTCCTACAATGAGCAGTTCTTC
NA	NA	TRBV5-1	TRBJ2-1	CASSLSSSYNEQFF	TGCGCCAGCAGCTTGTCAAGCTCCTACAATGAGCAGTTCTTC
NA	TRBD2	TRBV27	TRBJ2-7	CASSLGGVGYEQYF	TGTGCCAGCAGTTTGGGGGGGGTAGGCTACGAGCAGTACTTC
NA	NA	TRBV28	TRBJ2-1	CASSLWGGPYNEQFF	TGTGCCAGCAGTTTATGGGGAGGACCCTACAATGAGCAGTTCTTC
once	NA	TRBV15	TRBJ2-3	CATSRGSERTDTQYF	TGTGCCACCAGCAGAGGAAGCGAACGCACAGATACGCAGTATTTT
NA	NA	TRBV27	TRBJ2-6	CASSSPPGQGLAGANVLTF	TGTGCCAGCAGTTCCCCTCCAGGGCAGGGACTTGCAGGGGCCAACGTCCTGACTTTC
NA	TRBD1	TRBV6-1	TRBJ1-2	CASIQGANGAYGYTF	TGTGCCAGCATACAGGGGGCGAATGGAGCCTATGGCTACACCTTC
NA	TRBD1	TRBV10-1	TRBJ2-7	CASSETRTGGNEQYF	TGCGCCAGCAGCGAGACAAGGACAGGGGGGAACGAGCAGTACTTC
NA	NA	TRBV7-3	TRBJ1-3	CASSWEPGNTIYF	TGTGCCAGCAGCTGGGAACCCGGAAACACCATATATTTT
NA	NA	TRBV28	TRBJ2-7	CASSLPRAKQYF	TGTGCCAGCAGTTTACCCCGGGCCAAGCAGTACTTC
few	TRBD1	TRBV6-6	TRBJ2-3	CASSLTGETDTQYF	TGTGCCAGCAGTCTAACAGGGGAAACAGATACGCAGTATTTT
NA	NA	TRBV5-1	TRBJ2-7	CASSPTPGTSYEQYF	TGCGCCAGCAGCCCCACCCCGGGGACCTCCTACGAGCAGTACTTC
NA	NA	TRBV6-5	TRBJ1-1	CASSAVWGVKAFF	TGTGCCAGCAGTGCCGTTTGGGGGGTGAAAGCTTTCTTT
NA	NA	TRBV28	TRBJ2-1	CASRGIGGPYNEQFF	TGTGCCAGCAGGGGGATAGGGGGACCCTACAATGAGCAGTTCTTC
many	NA	TRBV30	TRBJ2-1	CAWSSLGTSSYNEQFF	TGTGCCTGGAGCTCCCTCGGAACTTCCTCCTACAATGAGCAGTTCTTC
NA	NA	TRBV5-1	TRBJ2-2	CASAFAGELFF	TGCGCCAGCGCCTTCGCCGGGGAGCTGTTTTTT
NA	TRBD2	TRBV5-4	TRBJ2-7	CASSRGGRNEQYF	TGTGCCAGCAGCCGCGGGGGGAGGAACGAGCAGTACTTC
NA	TRBD2	TRBV19	TRBJ2-1	CASSTSGLANNEQFF	TGTGCCAGTAGTACTTCGGGACTAGCAAACAATGAGCAGTTCTTC
NA	NA	TRBV4-1	TRBJ2-5	CASSQGGLSETQYF	TGCGCCAGCAGCCAAGGCGGGTTGTCAGAGACCCAGTACTTC
NA	NA	TRBV4-1	TRBJ2-5	CASSRNGRETQYF	TGCGCCAGCAGCCGAAATGGGAGGGAGACCCAGTACTTC
many	TRBD1	TRBV7-3	TRBJ2-1	CASSLSTGTGSDEQFF	TGTGCCAGCAGCTTATCAACCGGGACAGGGTCGGATGAGCAGTTCTTC
NA	NA	TRBV6-1	TRBJ1-2	CASRPTGRYGYTF	TGTGCCAGCAGGCCTACAGGGCGCTATGGCTACACCTTC
NA	NA	TRBV19	TRBJ1-2	CASSSRWSEGYTF	TGTGCCAGTAGTTCACGTTGGTCGGAGGGCTACACCTTC
NA	NA	TRBV7-2	TRBJ2-5	CASSKLTLTQETQYF	TGTGCCAGCAGCAAACTGACTCTAACCCAAGAGACCCAGTACTTC
NA	TRBD2	TRBV27	TRBJ2-3	CASRPRLAGWTDTQYF	TGTGCCAGCAGACCACGACTAGCGGGATGGACAGATACGCAGTATTTT
NA	TRBD2	TRBV19	TRBJ2-7	CASSKRGTSGSLLSYEQYF	TGTGCCAGTAGCAAAAGAGGGACTAGCGGGAGCCTCCTGTCCTACGAGCAGTACTTC
NA	NA	TRBV5-1	TRBJ2-1	CASSLGSEDNEQFF	TGCGCCAGCAGCTTGGGTAGTGAGGACAATGAGCAGTTCTTC
NA	TRBD1	TRBV28	TRBJ1-3	CASLTSGTGRDTIYF	TGTGCCAGCTTGACCTCCGGGACAGGCAGGGACACCATATATTTT